This is a list of T cell receptor beta chains from one sample in a study of monozygotic twins with cystic fibrosis. Libraries were prepared by immunoSEQ multiplex PCR; TCRdb keeps only in-frame clonotypes and omits some of them. The data contain fewer than 20,000 clones, 97% of them seen just once; the ten biggest clones take up roughly 1.8%. Input material: blood. These receptors all stem from a woman aged 25-40 years with cystic fibrosis. Both conserved end residues are part of each CDR3. Each record gives: CDR3 DNA, CDR3 protein, clone size, J gene, V gene, D gene. A D gene is named only where the DNA matches it firmly. Rows may omit the clone size; those that give it use once, few, many or a size class.

TGTGCCAGCAGTGGTCAGGCGGGACAGGGGGCCGTGGCTTTCTTT CASSGQAGQGAVAFF NA TRBJ1-1 TRBV6-1 TRBD1
TGTGCCAGCAGTGCCGCCTCGTCCTACGAGCAGTACTTC CASSAASSYEQYF NA TRBJ2-7 TRBV6-4 NA
TGTGCCAGCAGCCGTCCTGAGCAGGGGGACTATGGCTACACCTTC CASSRPEQGDYGYTF once TRBJ1-2 TRBV7-2 TRBD1
TGTGCCAGTAATAATCAGCCCCAGCATTTT CASNNQPQHF NA TRBJ1-5 TRBV19 NA
TGCGCCAGCAGCTTGGATGTGGGCCCCTACGAGCAGTACTTC CASSLDVGPYEQYF NA TRBJ2-7 TRBV5-1 NA
TGTGCCAGCAGTGAATTACAGGGTAACACTGAAGCTTTCTTT CASSELQGNTEAFF NA TRBJ1-1 TRBV6-1 NA
TGCGCCAGCAGCCAAGATCGGGCGGGGGTGGAAAACATTCAGTACTTC CASSQDRAGVENIQYF NA TRBJ2-4 TRBV4-3 TRBD2
TGTGCCAGCAGCTTAGGAGCAGGGTCAAATCAGCCCCAGCATTTT CASSLGAGSNQPQHF NA TRBJ1-5 TRBV7-4 NA
TGTGCCAGCAGTTACCCCGGGGCGACCGTCAATGAGCAGTTCTTC CASSYPGATVNEQFF NA TRBJ2-1 TRBV6-6 NA
TGTGCCAGCAGTTTAGGGGGAACCTATGGCTACACCTTC CASSLGGTYGYTF NA TRBJ1-2 TRBV27 NA
TGTGCCAGCGGGAGCTCCTATAATTCACCCCTCCACTTT CASGSSYNSPLHF NA TRBJ1-6 TRBV2 NA
TGTGCCAGCTCACCACCGGGAGGGTACGAGCAGTACTTC CASSPPGGYEQYF NA TRBJ2-7 TRBV18 TRBD2
TGTGCCACCACCGGGACAGGGTACCAGCCCCAGCATTTT CATTGTGYQPQHF NA TRBJ1-5 TRBV28 TRBD1
TGCGCCAGCAGTCAACGGGACAGGGTTGAGAATAATTCACCCCTCCACTTT CASSQRDRVENNSPLHF NA TRBJ1-6 TRBV23-1 TRBD1
TGTGCCAGCAGCCCCAGTTTCTCTGGAAACACCATATATTTT CASSPSFSGNTIYF once TRBJ1-3 TRBV7-2 NA
TGTGCCAGCAGTTTCAGACAGGGGTACGAGCAGTACTTC CASSFRQGYEQYF NA TRBJ2-7 TRBV27 TRBD1
TGTGCCAGTAAAGGGCTACGGCAGGCTAATGAAAAACTGTTTTTT CASKGLRQANEKLFF NA TRBJ1-4 TRBV27 NA
TGTGCCAGCAGCTTGGGGACAGAGTTGAGAAATGAGCAGTTCTTC CASSLGTELRNEQFF NA TRBJ2-1 TRBV7-9 TRBD1
TGTGCCAGCAGGACACAGGGGCACAAAAACATTCAGTACTTC CASRTQGHKNIQYF NA TRBJ2-4 TRBV6-1 TRBD1
TGTGCCAGCAGCCTCCTACTCGAGGGCTACACCTTC CASSLLLEGYTF NA TRBJ1-2 TRBV7-9 NA
TGTGCCAGCAGCTTGGGGAGGGAAAAACTGTTTTTT CASSLGREKLFF NA TRBJ1-4 TRBV5-6 NA
TGCGCCAGCAGCCAACGTACTAGCGGGGGGGCCAATGAGCAGTTCTTC CASSQRTSGGANEQFF NA TRBJ2-1 TRBV4-1 TRBD2
TGTGCCAGCAGCCAAGATAGCGGGGGGGCAGATACGCAGTATTTT CASSQDSGGADTQYF few TRBJ2-3 TRBV4-2 TRBD2
TGTGCCAGCAGCCACCTAGGCTTGAGGGCTGAAGCTTTCTTT CASSHLGLRAEAFF NA TRBJ1-1 TRBV14 NA
TGTGCCAGCAGCCCTGGGACAGGGAGTCCGGGAGATACGCAGTATTTT CASSPGTGSPGDTQYF NA TRBJ2-3 TRBV5-4 TRBD1
TGTGCCTGGAGTGTTCCCCTTGGACAAACTAATTCACCCCTCCACTTT CAWSVPLGQTNSPLHF NA TRBJ1-6 TRBV30 NA
TGTGCCAGCAAACCTGGGACGCCGAGCTCCTACGAGCAGTACTTC CASKPGTPSSYEQYF NA TRBJ2-7 TRBV6-1 NA
TGTGCCAGCAGTTACCAGGGACAGGGATCGGCAACTGGCTACACCTTC CASSYQGQGSATGYTF NA TRBJ1-2 TRBV6-5 TRBD1
TGTGCCAGCAGCCCGAGAATCGGACGGGATGAGCAGTTCTTC CASSPRIGRDEQFF once TRBJ2-1 TRBV7-9 NA
TGTGCCGCCCAAGGGGTAGCGGGGACCCAAGAGACCCAGTACTTC CAAQGVAGTQETQYF NA TRBJ2-5 TRBV6-1 TRBD2
TGTGCCAGCAGCCAAGGCTTGGATAGGAACATTCAGTACTTC CASSQGLDRNIQYF NA TRBJ2-4 TRBV14 NA
TGCGCCAGCAGCCAGGACCTCTTTGGCGGGGAGCTGTTTTTT CASSQDLFGGELFF NA TRBJ2-2 TRBV4-3 NA